This is a list of T cell receptor beta chains from one sample in a study of T cells in Graves' hyperthyroidism and ophthalmopathy. TCRdb re-called the multiplex PCR reads with MiXCR, one entry per CDR3 protein. Of over 400,000 distinct CDR3 sequences in the sample, roughly 14% were seen once. Input material: blood. These receptors all stem from a young man with Graves' ophthalmopathy. CDR3s include the opening cysteine and the closing phenylalanine or tryptophan. A D gene is named only where the DNA matches it firmly. The size of a clone is reported for some rows only, either as once, few or many, or as a class for expanded clones.

abundance	j_gene	d_gene	v_gene	CDR3nt	CDR3aa
few	TRBJ2-2	-	TRBV7-6	TGTGCCAGCAGCTTAGGCCGCGGGAACACCGGGGAGCTGTTTTTT	CASSLGRGNTGELFF
many	TRBJ2-5	TRBD2	TRBV12-3/TRBV12-4	TGTGCCAGCAGCTCAGGACTAGCGGGAGTGGAGACCCAGTACTTC	CASSSGLAGVETQYF
many	TRBJ1-1	-	TRBV25-1	TGTGCCAGCAGTGAATTTGAAAACACTGAAGCTTTCTTT	CASSEFENTEAFF
many	TRBJ1-1	-	TRBV12-3/TRBV12-4	TGTGCCAGCAGTTTAGCGCCAGGACATGAAGCTTTCTTT	CASSLAPGHEAFF
many	TRBJ2-3	-	TRBV7-2	TGTGCCAGCAGCTTAGCGCTATTCGGCACAGATACGCAGTATTTT	CASSLALFGTDTQYF
-	TRBJ1-5	TRBD1	TRBV2	TGTGCCAGCAATGAGGACAGGGGGAGCCAGCCCCAGCATTTT	CASNEDRGSQPQHF
many	TRBJ2-3	-	TRBV30	TGTGCCTGGAGTGTTGGGCTAGCGTCTAGCACAGATACGCAGTATTTT	CAWSVGLASSTDTQYF
many	TRBJ1-1	-	TRBV28	TGTGCCAGCACCCGAGGGGCCGCTGAAGCTTTCTTT	CASTRGAAEAFF
-	TRBJ1-2	TRBD1	TRBV11-2	TGTGCCAGCAGCTTCATGGCAGGGGGCATCTATGGCTACACCTTC	CASSFMAGGIYGYTF
-	TRBJ2-5	TRBD1	TRBV9	TGTGCCAGCAGCGAGGGGGCGGGCGGCGGGGAGACCCAGTACTTC	CASSEGAGGGETQYF